The sequence of this TCR beta chain was determined in a study of identifying expanded T cells in peripheral blood (dated by TCRdb to about 2019). Background for the entire study: Technical replicates were generated by sequencing separate aliquots of the same genomic DNA pool, with four replicates compared pairwise.

Broad study findings and their caveats: Variance in clone template counts between approximately two-week samples significantly increased with total template count across all healthy donors. Between technical replicates the binomial model flagged roughly 1.2 differentially abundant clones, whereas over about 2 weeks the binomial model flagged about 16.4 and over roughly 4 weeks around 19. It was expected by the authors that biological variance in healthy repertoires might increase further over much longer intervals, such as months to years. Across all healthy-donor time intervals, the beta-binomial model significantly lowered both the number of clones called differentially abundant and the false-positive rate.

Including cysteine and phenylalanine, the CDR3 has 14 amino acids. Only the CDR3 region is kept as DNA, spanning 42 bases read in frame from base 1. The germline V gene yields SGHRS for CDR1 and YFSETQ for CDR2. A distance of 10 bases separates the germline ends of V and J, which lose 1 base and 4 bases respectively. A word on this clone: Its antigen is not yet known. Qualities for individual bases were not recorded, and no much larger clone is one base off.

The immunoSEQ Assay, which uses bias-controlled multiplex PCR amplification of genomic DNA, was used to profile TCRbeta CDR3 regions. As for the original processing: To quantify the absolute abundance of each unique TCRbeta CDR3 region, the sequences were collapsed and filtered. Differential abundance was assessed using a binomial (Fisher-equivalent) model and a beta-binomial model in which time-dependent variance fitted from healthy donors was added. Clones with fewer than 5 combined templates were removed, and differential abundance was called for clones with a Benjamini-Hochberg FDR below 0.01. Beta-binomial variance was modeled as a function of total template count across the two samples using the form v = (b*log(k)+a)^2. What TCRdb holds here is the immuneACCESS table cut down to in-frame rearrangements. Part of the clones is not present; checked against another copy, under half of the missing clones reflect an unresolved V gene, and the others are unexplained. The V and J calls and clone size come from that table; D and trimming were worked out from the DNA. A total of tens of thousands of clones appear in this sample, approximately 85% of them only once. 4% to 5.5% of the sample is taken by the ten largest.

During the collection period, no immune events, such as infections, were documented for the healthy donors. Blood repertoires from healthy donors were used as a training cohort for calibrating time-dependent variance in a beta-binomial model of differential abundance of T-cell clones. The training cohort included approximately 10 healthy donors, of whom 3 were female and 7 were male. Donor ages ranged from about 25 to 64 years, with an average of roughly 40 years. Obtained from a commercial supplier, whole blood was collected from each healthy donor at three time points set two weeks apart. For immunosequencing, genomic DNA was extracted from whole blood that had not been sorted.

This TCR came from a person between 18 and 69 years old in good health. Sequences were obtained from blood. The V and J segments used are TRBV5-1 and TRBJ2-3; the D gene identity is not certain. The DNA sequence is given as TGCGCCAGCAGCTTGAGCCCGTTCGCAGATACGCAGTATTTT. This codes for CASSLSPFADTQYF. Outside the CDR3, residues come from the reference TRBV5-1 and TRBJ2-3 proteins, so the full variable domain is: KAGVTQTPRYLIKTRGQQVTLSCSPISGHRSVSWYQQTPGQGLQFLFEYFSETQRNKGNFPGRFSGRQFSNSRSEMNVSTLELGDSALYLCASSLSPFADTQYFGPGTRLTVL.